This paragraph covers one T cell receptor (beta chain) sequence. This record belongs to a study of technical replicates of blood from several donors. Some clones are missing from TCRdb's copy, which holds only in-frame ones; the method was immunoSEQ multiplex PCR. The profile shows roughly 70,000 clones, about 94% of them singletons. The length of the CDR3 is 18 residues. The chain recombines TRBV7-5 with TRBJ2-3; TRBD2 reflects the table's D call only, with no check against the DNA. TRBV7-5 is an annotated pseudogene. This sequence was found in a human donor in good health. The specimen was T cells isolated from PBMCs. The CDR3 DNA reads TGTGTCAGAAGAGTCAGGACTAGCGGGAGGTGCGGGGCAGATACGCAGTATTTT. Its protein is CVRRVRTSGRCGADTQYF.